This T cell receptor (beta chain) was profiled in a study of circulating CD8 cells and anti-PD-1 response in melanoma. At the level of the study: Complete or partial response defined responders; stable or progressive disease, non-responders.

Sorting of live CD3+CD8+TCRalphabeta+ cells by PD-1 and/or TIGIT gave four subsets. Each library started from 15 ng of total RNA using the QIAseq Immune Repertoire TCR panel. TCRdb recomputed calls from the reads with MiXCR, one row per CDR3 protein. The sample records hundreds of distinct CDR3 sequences, approximately 8% being singletons. The germline V gene encodes CDR1 DFQATT and CDR2 SNEGSKA (reference sequence). J gave up 2 bases and V 0 bases, and 10 bases lay outside the gene matches. The CDR3 totals 16 residues. Within the sample, this clonotype is large. The TCR originated in a human donor with melanoma. Sequenced material: CD8+ T cells from PBMCs, taken at baseline or after one month of anti-PD-1 therapy (not recorded which). The chain joins TRBV20-1 to TRBJ2-7, with 7 bases that match TRBD1. CDR3 sequence (DNA): TGCAGTGCTAGAGATGTAAAGGGGACAGAGACCTACGAGCAGTACTTC. It codes for CSARDVKGTETYEQYF.